These 15 T cell receptor beta chains came from one sample sequenced in a study of T-cell reconstitution after alpha-beta-depleted transplantation in children. A library of TCRbeta sequences, prepared with unique molecular identifiers, was generated. TCRdb ran MiXCR on the PCR reads and lists one entry per CDR3 protein. The profile covers a few hundred thousand distinct CDR3 sequences, with about a quarter appearing a single time and 10% to 11% taken by the ten largest. The sequencing here drew on PBMCs, mostly from graft donor cells, taken 180 days after TCRalphabeta/CD19-depleted stem cell transplant. The receptors come from a male patient aged 10-17 years who had a stem cell transplant for acute lymphoblastic leukemia, so the T cells may come from the graft donor.

This clonotype was seen more than once but under ten times. The rearrangement joins TRBV12-5 to TRBJ2-5; D perhaps matches TRBD1 (5 bases). Germline CDR1 is LGHNT and CDR2 is FRNRAP. Trimming pared 3 bases from V and 0 bases from J, leaving 20 bases between. This CDR3 has 18 residues. This CDR3 is CASGFLRVGRNYQETQYF. The DNA of the CDR3 is TGTGCTAGTGGTTTCCTCCGAGTGGGGCGAAATTACCAAGAGACCCAGTACTTC.

In DNA form, the CDR3 reads TGTGCCAGCAGTTTATTACTAGCGGGAAACCACGAGCAGTACTTC. This sequence encodes CASSLLLAGNHEQYF. The V call is TRBV27, the J call TRBJ2-7; 10 bases align to TRBD2. The junction had 5 bases not matched to a gene; V was cut back by 1 base and J by 5 bases. CDR1 and CDR2 (germline): MNHEY, SMNVEV (reference sequence). The CDR3 runs 15 residues.

This clonotype was observed a handful of times. The chain recombines TRBV25-1 with TRBJ2-3; the D is unclear. Germline V lookup: CDR1 MGHDK, CDR2 SYGVNS. Trimming stripped 2 bases from V and 2 bases from J, with 5 bases between. CDR3 length: 13 amino acids. CDR3 region: CASSEPPTDTQYF. The CDR3 DNA follows: TGTGCCAGCAGTGAACCACCCACAGATACGCAGTATTTT.

The DNA for the CDR3 is TGTGCCAGCAGCTTGGCCGAGAGGCGGGAGCGGGACACCGGGGAGCTGTTTTTT. Residues: CASSLAERRERDTGELFF. The gene calls are TRBV5-5 and TRBJ2-2; the match to TRBD2 covers 7 bases. The V and J ends lost 0 bases and 3 bases, in that order; junction bases with no gene match: 11. CDR3 length equals 18 residues. Germline V lookup: CDR1 SGHKS, CDR2 YYEKEE (reference sequence).

The chain uses TRBV20-1 and TRBJ1-1; 8 bases are a match to TRBD1. With V trimmed by 6 bases and J by 4 bases, 4 bases remained unmatched. The CDR3 contains 12 residues. Germline CDR1 and CDR2: DFQATT and SNEGSKA (reference sequence). The CDR3 reads CSAGGQATEAFF. CDR3 sequence (DNA): TGCAGTGCCGGGGGACAGGCCACTGAAGCTTTCTTT.

A word on this clonotype: Its ends do not fully match the called genes, so a read error is possible. The chain joins TRBV9 to TRBJ1-2; D remains ambiguous. Germline V gives CDR1 SGDLS, CDR2 YYNGEE. This CDR3 is 13 amino acids long. The CDR3 sequence is CASSVLAGYGDTF. As DNA, the CDR3 is TGTGCCAGCAGCGTCCTAGCGGGCTATGGCGACACCTTC. The variable domain in full, with the rest retrieved from reference TRBV9 and TRBJ1-2, is DSGVTQTPKHLITATGQRVTLRCSPRSGDLSVYWYQQSLDQGLQFLIQYYNGEERAKGNILERFSAQQFPDLHSELNLSSLELGDSALYFCASSVLAGYGDTFGSGTRLTVV.

The chain employs TRBV15 and TRBJ2-7; 13 bases fit TRBD2. CDR1 is LNHNV, CDR2 YYDKDF, per germline (reference sequence). The J segment lost 2 bases and the V segment lost 5 bases, leaving 3 bases of the junction unmatched. The CDR3 loop spans 15 amino acids. The CDR3 sequence: CATSDGTSGAYEQYF. In DNA, the CDR3 is TGTGCCACCAGCGACGGGACTAGCGGGGCCTACGAGCAGTACTTC.

The chain couples TRBV7-6 to TRBJ2-6; 9 bases line up with TRBD1. Germline V CDR1 and CDR2: SGHVS, FNYEAQ. V lost 5 bases, J lost 1 base, and 6 bases stayed unmatched. The CDR3 loop spans 17 amino acids. CDR3 coding DNA: TGTGCCAGCAGCCACAGGGGGCTCAAATCTGGGGCCAACGTCCTGACTTTC. It yields the protein CASSHRGLKSGANVLTF.

This clonotype has more than one count but fewer than ten. The CDR3 nucleotides read TGTGCCAGCAGGACCTGGGGGGCCACTGAAGCTTTCTTT. Protein: CASRTWGATEAFF. This rearrangement joins TRBV6-1 to TRBJ1-1; TRBD1 might be the D (6 bases). CDR1 MNHNS and CDR2 SASEGT come from the germline V gene. Trimming removed 6 bases from V and 4 bases from J, with 12 bases in between. CDR3 size: 13 residues.

This clonotype was seen only a few times. The chain has TRBV7-9 and TRBJ2-7; TRBD2 matches 13 bases. Germline V CDR1 and CDR2: SEHNR, FQNEAQ (reference sequence). V shed 6 bases, J shed 5 bases, and the junction held 7 bases outside the gene matches. The CDR3 sequence is 15 residues long. CDR3 coding DNA: TGTGCCAGCAGTTCCGGACTAGCGGGAGCTCACGAGCAGTACTTC. Amino acids: CASSSGLAGAHEQYF.

There are a few counts of this clonotype. The chain employs TRBV5-1 and TRBJ2-3; a possible D gene is TRBD2 (5 bases). Trimming removed 3 bases at V and 2 bases at J, with 13 bases between. CDR1 is SGHRS and CDR2 is YFSETQ in the germline V gene. The CDR3 totals 15 residues. The CDR3, as DNA: TGCGCCAGCAGCTCGCTCGGAGGAAACACAGATACGCAGTATTTT. This gives the protein CASSSLGGNTDTQYF.

A few counts support this clonotype. This chain connects TRBV5-1 to TRBJ2-1; the D gene could be TRBD1 or TRBD2 (6 bases each). The CDR3 runs 14 residues. V shed 3 bases and J shed 7 bases, with 14 bases lying between them. Germline loops: CDR1 SGHRS, CDR2 YFSETQ. CDR3: CASSWGVQGNEQFF. The CDR3 DNA reads TGCGCCAGCAGCTGGGGGGTCCAGGGGAATGAGCAGTTCTTC.

For the CDR3, the DNA is TGTGCCAGCTGCGCTAGGTGGCTAGCGGGAGGTCTCCCCTCCTACGAGCAGTACTTC. Its translation is CASCARWLAGGLPSYEQYF. This rearrangement joins TRBV3-1 to TRBJ2-7, with 11 positions matching TRBD2. Trimming cost V 8 bases and J 0 bases; bases outside gene matches: 18. Germline CDR1 and CDR2: LGHDT and YNNKEL (reference sequence). The CDR3 is made up of 19 amino acids.

The chain links TRBV13 to TRBJ2-1; D may be TRBD2 (7 bases). Germline V CDR1 and CDR2: PRHDT, FYEKMQ (reference sequence). V shed 7 bases and J shed 8 bases, with 15 bases lying between them. The length of the CDR3 is 13 residues. The DNA for the CDR3 is TGTGCCAGCAAGGGGGGAGGGTGGGATGAGCAGTTCTTC. Protein product: CASKGGGWDEQFF.

The CDR3, as DNA: TGTGCCAGCAGCTTAGGAGGGACTTCTACGTTGCAGTACTTC. Protein product: CASSLGGTSTLQYF. V gene TRBV11-2 combines with J gene TRBJ2-7; maybe TRBD2 (6 bases). Trimming stripped 1 base from V and 9 bases from J, with 16 bases between. The germline V gene has CDR1 SGHAT and CDR2 FQNNGV. The CDR3 spans 14 residues.